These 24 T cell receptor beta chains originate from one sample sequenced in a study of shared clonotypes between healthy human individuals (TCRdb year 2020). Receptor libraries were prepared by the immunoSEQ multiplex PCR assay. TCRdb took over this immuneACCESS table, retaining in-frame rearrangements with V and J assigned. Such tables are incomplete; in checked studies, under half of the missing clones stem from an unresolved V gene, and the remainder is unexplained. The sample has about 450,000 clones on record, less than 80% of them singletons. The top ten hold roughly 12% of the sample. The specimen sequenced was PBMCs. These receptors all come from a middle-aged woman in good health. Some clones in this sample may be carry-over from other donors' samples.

CDR3 sequence (DNA): TGTGCCAGCAAGGCAGCGGGATATAGGGATACGCAGTATTTT. Translated: CASKAAGYRDTQYF. This rearrangement joins TRBV2 to TRBJ2-3, with 7 bases lining up with TRBD2. The germline CDR1 and CDR2 sequences are SNHLY and FYNNEI. The CDR3 consists of 14 residues. After removal of 7 bases from V and 6 bases from J, the junction contained 10 bases not matched to a gene.

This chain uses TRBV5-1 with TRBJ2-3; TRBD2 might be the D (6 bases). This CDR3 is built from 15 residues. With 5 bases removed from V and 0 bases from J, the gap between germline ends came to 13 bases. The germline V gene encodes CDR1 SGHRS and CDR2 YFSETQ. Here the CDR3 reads CASRGLAASTDTQYF. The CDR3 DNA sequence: TGCGCCAGCAGGGGATTAGCGGCTAGCACAGATACGCAGTATTTT.

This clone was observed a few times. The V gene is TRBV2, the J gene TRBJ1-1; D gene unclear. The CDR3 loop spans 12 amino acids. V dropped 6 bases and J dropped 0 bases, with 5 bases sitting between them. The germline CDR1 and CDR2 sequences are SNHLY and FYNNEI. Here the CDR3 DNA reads TGTGCCAGCAGGGCAATGAACACTGAAGCTTTCTTT. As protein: CASRAMNTEAFF.

CDR3: CASSRRSDRANTEAFF. Here the CDR3 DNA reads TGTGCCAGCAGTCGGAGGTCGGACAGGGCGAACACTGAAGCTTTCTTT. The chain combines TRBV7-2 with TRBJ1-1; 8 bases are a match to TRBD1. V lost 6 bases and J lost 1; bases outside the gene matches: 10. Germline V lookup: CDR1 SGHTA, CDR2 FQGNSA. The CDR3 totals 16 residues.

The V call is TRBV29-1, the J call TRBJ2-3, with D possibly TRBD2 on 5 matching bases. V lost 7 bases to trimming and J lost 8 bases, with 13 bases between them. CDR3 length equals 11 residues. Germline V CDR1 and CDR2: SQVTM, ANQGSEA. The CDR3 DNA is TGCAGCGCCGCCGATGAGGGTACGCAGTATTTT. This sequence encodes CSAADEGTQYF.

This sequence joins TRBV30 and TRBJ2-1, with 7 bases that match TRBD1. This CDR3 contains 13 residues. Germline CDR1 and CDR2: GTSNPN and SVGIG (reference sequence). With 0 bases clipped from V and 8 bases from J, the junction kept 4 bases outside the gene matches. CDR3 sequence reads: CAWSVKGADEQFF. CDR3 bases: TGTGCCTGGAGTGTAAAGGGGGCGGATGAGCAGTTCTTC.

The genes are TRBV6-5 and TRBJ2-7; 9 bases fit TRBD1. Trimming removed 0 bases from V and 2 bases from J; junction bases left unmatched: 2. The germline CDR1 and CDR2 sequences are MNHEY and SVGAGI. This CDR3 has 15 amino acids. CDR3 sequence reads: CASSYSWTGAYEQYF. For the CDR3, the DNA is TGTGCCAGCAGTTACTCTTGGACAGGGGCCTACGAGCAGTACTTC.

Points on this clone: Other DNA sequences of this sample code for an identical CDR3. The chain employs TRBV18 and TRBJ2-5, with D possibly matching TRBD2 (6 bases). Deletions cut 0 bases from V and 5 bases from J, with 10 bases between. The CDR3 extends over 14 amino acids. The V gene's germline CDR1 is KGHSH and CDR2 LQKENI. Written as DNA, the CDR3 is TGTGCCAGCTCACCACCGTCAGGGAGGGAGACCCAGTACTTC. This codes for CASSPPSGRETQYF.

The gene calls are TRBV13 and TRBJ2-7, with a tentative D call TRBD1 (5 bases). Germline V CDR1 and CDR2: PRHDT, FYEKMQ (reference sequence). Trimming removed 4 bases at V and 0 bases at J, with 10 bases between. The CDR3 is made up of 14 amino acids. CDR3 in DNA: TGTGCCAGCAGCTCACAGGTCTCCTCCTACGAGCAGTACTTC. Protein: CASSSQVSSYEQYF. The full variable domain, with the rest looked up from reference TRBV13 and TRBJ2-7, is AAGVIQSPRHLIKEKRETATLKCYPIPRHDTVYWYQQGPGQDPQFLISFYEKMQSDKGSIPDRFSAQQFSDYHSELNMSSLELGDSALYFCASSSQVSSYEQYFGPGTRLTVT.

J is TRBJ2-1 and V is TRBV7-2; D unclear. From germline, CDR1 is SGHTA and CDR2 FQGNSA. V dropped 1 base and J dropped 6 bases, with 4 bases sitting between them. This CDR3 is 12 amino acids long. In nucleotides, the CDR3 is TGTGCCAGCAGCTTAGTGGGCAATGAGCAGTTCTTC. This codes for CASSLVGNEQFF.

CDR3 in amino acids: CASRPTNEKLFF. As DNA, the CDR3 is TGTGCCAGCCGCCCAACTAATGAAAAACTGTTTTTT. The rearrangement links TRBV21-1 to TRBJ1-4. TRBV21-1 is a documented pseudogene. The CDR3 is 12 amino acids.

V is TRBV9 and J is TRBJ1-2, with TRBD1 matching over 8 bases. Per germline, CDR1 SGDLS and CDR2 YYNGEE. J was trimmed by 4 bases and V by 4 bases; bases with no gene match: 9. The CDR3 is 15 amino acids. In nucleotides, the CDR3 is TGTGCCAGCAGCCCAGGGGGCCAGCTTCTCTATGGCTACACCTTC. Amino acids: CASSPGGQLLYGYTF. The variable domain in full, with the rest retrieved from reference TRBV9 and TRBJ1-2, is DSGVTQTPKHLITATGQRVTLRCSPRSGDLSVYWYQQSLDQGLQFLIQYYNGEERAKGNILERFSAQQFPDLHSELNLSSLELGDSALYFCASSPGGQLLYGYTFGSGTRLTVV.

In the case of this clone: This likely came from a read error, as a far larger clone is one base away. The DNA of the CDR3 is TGTGCCAGCAGTGAAGCGCGGGGGGCGGGTAAGCCCCAGCATTTT. As protein: CASSEARGAGKPQHF. This chain links TRBV2 with TRBJ1-5, with a weak D call TRBD1 (6 bases). Trimming shortened V by 0 bases and J by 8 bases, and 14 bases separated the two germline ends. Germline V gene sequence: CDR1 SNHLY, CDR2 FYNNEI. The CDR3 runs 15 residues.

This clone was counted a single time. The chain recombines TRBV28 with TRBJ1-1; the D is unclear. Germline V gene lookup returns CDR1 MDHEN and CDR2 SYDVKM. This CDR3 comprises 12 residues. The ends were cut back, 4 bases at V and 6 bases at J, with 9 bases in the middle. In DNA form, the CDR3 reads TGTGCCAGCAGTTCCGTATCTCCTGAAGCTTTCTTT. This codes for CASSSVSPEAFF.

This chain's CDR3 is CASSLASSWDRGRGQYF. Written as DNA, the CDR3 is TGTGCCAGCAGCTTAGCTTCCTCCTGGGACAGGGGGCGTGGGCAGTACTTC. The rearrangement joins TRBV7-8 to TRBJ2-5, with TRBD1 identical over 12 bases. Germline V gene sequence: CDR1 SGHVS, CDR2 FQNEAQ. Trimming cost V 0 bases and J 11 bases; bases outside gene matches: 13. The CDR3 length is 17 residues. Supplemented by reference TRBV7-8 and TRBJ2-5, the full variable domain reads GAGVSQSPRYKVAKRGQDVALRCDPISGHVSLFWYQQALGQGPEFLTYFQNEAQLDKSGLPSDRFFAERPEGSVSTLKIQRTQQEDSAVYLCASSLASSWDRGRGQYFGPGTRLLVL.

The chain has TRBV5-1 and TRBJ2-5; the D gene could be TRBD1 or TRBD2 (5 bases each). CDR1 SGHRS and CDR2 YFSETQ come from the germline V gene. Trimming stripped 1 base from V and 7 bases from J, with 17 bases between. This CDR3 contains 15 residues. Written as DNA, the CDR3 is TGCGCCAGCAGCTTGTCCACCGGGACCGGATTGACCCAGTACTTC. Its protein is CASSLSTGTGLTQYF.

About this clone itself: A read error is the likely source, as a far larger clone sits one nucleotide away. The DNA of the CDR3 is TGTGCCAACAGCCGAACAGGGCTTCCAGTGAACGAGCAGTACTTC. Translating gives CANSRTGLPVNEQYF. This rearrangement joins TRBV11-2 to TRBJ2-7; tentative D call: TRBD1 (6 bases). The CDR3 sequence is 15 residues long. The V gene's germline CDR1 is SGHAT and CDR2 FQNNGV. The complete variable domain, with remaining parts taken from reference TRBV11-2 and TRBJ2-7, reads EAGVAQSPRYKIIEKRQSVAFWCNPISGHATLYWYQQILGQGPKLLIQFQNNGVVDDSQLPKDRFSAERLKGVDSTLKIQPAKLEDSAVYLCANSRTGLPVNEQYFGPGTRLTVT.

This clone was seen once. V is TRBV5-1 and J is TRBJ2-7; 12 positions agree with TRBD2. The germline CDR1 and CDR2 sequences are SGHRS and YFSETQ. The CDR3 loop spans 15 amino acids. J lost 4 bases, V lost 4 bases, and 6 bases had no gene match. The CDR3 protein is CASSRTSGTQYEQYF. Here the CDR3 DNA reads TGCGCCAGCAGCAGGACTAGCGGGACGCAGTACGAGCAGTACTTC.

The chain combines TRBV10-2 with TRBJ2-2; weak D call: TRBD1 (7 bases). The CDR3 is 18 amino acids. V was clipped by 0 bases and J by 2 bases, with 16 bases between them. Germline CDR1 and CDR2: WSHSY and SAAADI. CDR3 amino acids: CASSESRGQRINTGELFF. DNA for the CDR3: TGCGCCAGCAGTGAGTCGCGGGGACAGAGAATTAACACCGGGGAGCTGTTTTTT.

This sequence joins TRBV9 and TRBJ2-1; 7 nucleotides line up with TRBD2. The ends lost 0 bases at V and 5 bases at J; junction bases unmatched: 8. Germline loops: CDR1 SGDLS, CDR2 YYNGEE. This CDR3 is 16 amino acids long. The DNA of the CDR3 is TGTGCCAGCAGCGTAGCTGCGGGAGAGTCCGACAATGAGCAGTTCTTC. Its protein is CASSVAAGESDNEQFF. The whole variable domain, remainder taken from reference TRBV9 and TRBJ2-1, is DSGVTQTPKHLITATGQRVTLRCSPRSGDLSVYWYQQSLDQGLQFLIQYYNGEERAKGNILERFSAQQFPDLHSELNLSSLELGDSALYFCASSVAAGESDNEQFFGPGTRLTVL.

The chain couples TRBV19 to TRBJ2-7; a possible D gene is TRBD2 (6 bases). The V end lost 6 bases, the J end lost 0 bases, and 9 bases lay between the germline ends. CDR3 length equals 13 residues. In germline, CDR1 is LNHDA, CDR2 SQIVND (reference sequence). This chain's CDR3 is CASSPEGSYEQYF. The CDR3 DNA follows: TGTGCCAGTAGCCCGGAGGGCTCCTACGAGCAGTACTTC.

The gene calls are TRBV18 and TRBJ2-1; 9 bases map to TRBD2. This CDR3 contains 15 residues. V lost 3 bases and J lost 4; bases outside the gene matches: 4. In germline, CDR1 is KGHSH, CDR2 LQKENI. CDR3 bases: TGTGCCAGCTCACCTAGGACTAGCGAATACAATGAGCAGTTCTTC. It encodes CASSPRTSEYNEQFF.

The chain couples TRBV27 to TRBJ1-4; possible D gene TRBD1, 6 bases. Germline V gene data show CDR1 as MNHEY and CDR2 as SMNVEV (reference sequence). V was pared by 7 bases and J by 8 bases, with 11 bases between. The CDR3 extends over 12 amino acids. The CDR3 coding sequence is TGTGCCAGCATCTCAACAGGGGAAAAACTGTTTTTT. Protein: CASISTGEKLFF.

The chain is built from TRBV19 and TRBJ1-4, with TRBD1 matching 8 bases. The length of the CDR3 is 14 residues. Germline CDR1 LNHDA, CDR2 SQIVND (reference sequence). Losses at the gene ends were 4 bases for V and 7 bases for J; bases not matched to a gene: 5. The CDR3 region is CASSTPQGVEKLFF. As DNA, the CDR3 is TGTGCCAGTAGTACCCCACAGGGGGTTGAAAAACTGTTTTTT.